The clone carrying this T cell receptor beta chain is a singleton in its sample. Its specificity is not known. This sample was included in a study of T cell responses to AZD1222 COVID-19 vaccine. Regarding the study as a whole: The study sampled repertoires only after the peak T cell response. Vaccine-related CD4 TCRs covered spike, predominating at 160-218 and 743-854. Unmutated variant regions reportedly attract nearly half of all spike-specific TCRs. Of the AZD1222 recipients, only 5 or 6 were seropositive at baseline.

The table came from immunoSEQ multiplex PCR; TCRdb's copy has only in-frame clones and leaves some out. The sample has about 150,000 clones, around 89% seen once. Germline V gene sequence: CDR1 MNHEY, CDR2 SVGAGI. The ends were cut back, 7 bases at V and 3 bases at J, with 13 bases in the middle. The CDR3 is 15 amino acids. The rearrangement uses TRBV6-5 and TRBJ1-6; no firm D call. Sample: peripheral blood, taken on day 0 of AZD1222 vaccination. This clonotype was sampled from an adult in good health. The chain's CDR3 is CASKEDPDYNSPLHF. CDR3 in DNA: TGTGCCAGCAAGGAGGATCCCGACTATAATTCACCCCTCCACTTT.